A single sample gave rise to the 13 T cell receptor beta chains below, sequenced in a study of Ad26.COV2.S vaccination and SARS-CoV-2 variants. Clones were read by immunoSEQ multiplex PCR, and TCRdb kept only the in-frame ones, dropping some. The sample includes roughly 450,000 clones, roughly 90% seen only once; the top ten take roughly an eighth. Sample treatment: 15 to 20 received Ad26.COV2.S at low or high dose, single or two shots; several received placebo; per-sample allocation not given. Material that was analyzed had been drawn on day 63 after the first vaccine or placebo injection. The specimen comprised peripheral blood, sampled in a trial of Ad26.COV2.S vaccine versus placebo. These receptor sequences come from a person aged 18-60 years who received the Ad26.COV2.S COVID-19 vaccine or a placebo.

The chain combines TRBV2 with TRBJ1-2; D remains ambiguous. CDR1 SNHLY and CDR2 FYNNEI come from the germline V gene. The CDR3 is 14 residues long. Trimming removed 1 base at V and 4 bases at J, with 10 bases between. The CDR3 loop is CASSEGGLVYGYTF. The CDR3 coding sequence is TGTGCCAGCAGTGAAGGAGGGTTGGTCTATGGCTACACCTTC.

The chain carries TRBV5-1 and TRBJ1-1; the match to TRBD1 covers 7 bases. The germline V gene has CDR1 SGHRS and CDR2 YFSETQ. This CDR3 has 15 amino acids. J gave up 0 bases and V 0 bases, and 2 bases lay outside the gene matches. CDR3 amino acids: CASSLGTGVNTEAFF. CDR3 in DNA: TGCGCCAGCAGCTTGGGGACAGGCGTGAACACTGAAGCTTTCTTT.

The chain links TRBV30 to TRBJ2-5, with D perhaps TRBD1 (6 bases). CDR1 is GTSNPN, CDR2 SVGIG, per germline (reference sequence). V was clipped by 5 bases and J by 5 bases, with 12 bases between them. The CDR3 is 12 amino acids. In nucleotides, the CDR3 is TGTGCCTGGGGAGAGAGGGGGGAGACCCAGTACTTC. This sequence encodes CAWGERGETQYF.

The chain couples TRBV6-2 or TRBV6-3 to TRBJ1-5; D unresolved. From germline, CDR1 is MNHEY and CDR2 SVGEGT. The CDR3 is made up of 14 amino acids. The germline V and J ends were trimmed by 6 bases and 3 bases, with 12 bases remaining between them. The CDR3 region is CASSRAPTNQPQHF. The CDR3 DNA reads TGTGCCAGCAGCCGCGCCCCCACCAATCAGCCCCAGCATTTT.

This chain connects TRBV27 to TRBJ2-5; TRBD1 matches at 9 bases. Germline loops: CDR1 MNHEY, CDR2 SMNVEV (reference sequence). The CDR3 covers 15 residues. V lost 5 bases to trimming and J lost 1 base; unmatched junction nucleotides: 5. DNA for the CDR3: TGTGCCAGCAGTCTGGGGACAGGGACCCAAGAGACCCAGTACTTC. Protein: CASSLGTGTQETQYF.

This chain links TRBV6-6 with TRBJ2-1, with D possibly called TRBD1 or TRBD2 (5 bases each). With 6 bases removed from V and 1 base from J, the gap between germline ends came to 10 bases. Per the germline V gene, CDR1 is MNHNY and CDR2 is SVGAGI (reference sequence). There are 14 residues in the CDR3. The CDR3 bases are TGTGCCAGCAGGGGAGAGGGGTCCTACAATGAGCAGTTCTTC. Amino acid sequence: CASRGEGSYNEQFF.

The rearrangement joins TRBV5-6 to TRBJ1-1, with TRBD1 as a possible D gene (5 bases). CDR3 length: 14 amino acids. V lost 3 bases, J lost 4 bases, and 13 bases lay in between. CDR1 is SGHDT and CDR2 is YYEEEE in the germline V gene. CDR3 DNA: TGTGCCAGCAGCTCTGAGGGACTGGGCACTGAAGCTTTCTTT. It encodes CASSSEGLGTEAFF.

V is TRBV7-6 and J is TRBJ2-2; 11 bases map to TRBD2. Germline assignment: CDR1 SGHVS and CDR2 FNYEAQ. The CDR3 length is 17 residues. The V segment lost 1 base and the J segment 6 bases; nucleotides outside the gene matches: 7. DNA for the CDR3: TGTGCCAGCAGCTTAGTGGCTAGCGGGAGGAGGGCCGGGGAGCTGTTTTTT. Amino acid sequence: CASSLVASGRRAGELFF.

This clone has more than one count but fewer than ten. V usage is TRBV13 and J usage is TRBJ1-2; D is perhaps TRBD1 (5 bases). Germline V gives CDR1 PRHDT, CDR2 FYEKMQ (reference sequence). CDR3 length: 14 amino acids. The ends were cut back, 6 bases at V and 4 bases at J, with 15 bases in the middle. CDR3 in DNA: TGTGCCAGCAGGGGACCCAGGGTTTCCTATGGCTACACCTTC. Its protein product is CASRGPRVSYGYTF.

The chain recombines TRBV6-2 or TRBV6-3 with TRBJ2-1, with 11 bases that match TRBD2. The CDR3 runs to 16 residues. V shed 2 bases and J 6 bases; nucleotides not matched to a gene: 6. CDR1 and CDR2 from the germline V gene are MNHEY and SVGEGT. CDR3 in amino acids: CASSYVSGTSGNEQFF. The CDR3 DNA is TGTGCCAGCAGTTACGTGTCGGGGACTAGCGGCAATGAGCAGTTCTTC.

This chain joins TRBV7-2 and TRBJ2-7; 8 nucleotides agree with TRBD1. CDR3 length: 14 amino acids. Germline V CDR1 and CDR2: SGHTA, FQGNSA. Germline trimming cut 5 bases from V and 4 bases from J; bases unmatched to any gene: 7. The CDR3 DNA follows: TGTGCCAGCAGCCCAGCAGGGGGCGGATACGAGCAGTACTTC. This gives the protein CASSPAGGGYEQYF. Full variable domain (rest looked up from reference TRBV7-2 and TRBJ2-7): GAGVSQSPSNKVTEKGKDVELRCDPISGHTALYWYRQSLGQGLEFLIYFQGNSAPDKSGLPSDRFSAERTGGSVSTLTIQRTQQEDSAVYLCASSPAGGGYEQYFGPGTRLTVT.

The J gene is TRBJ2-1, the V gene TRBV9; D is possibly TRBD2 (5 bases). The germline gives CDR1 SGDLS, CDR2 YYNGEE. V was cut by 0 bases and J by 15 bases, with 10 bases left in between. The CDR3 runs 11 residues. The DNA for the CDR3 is TGTGCCAGCAGCGTAGGGCGGGTATTGTTCTTC. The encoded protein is CASSVGRVLFF.

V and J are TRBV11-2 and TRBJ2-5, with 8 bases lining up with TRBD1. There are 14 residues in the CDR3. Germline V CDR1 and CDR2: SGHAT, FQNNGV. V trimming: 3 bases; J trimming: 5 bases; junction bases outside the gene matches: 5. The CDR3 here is CASSFQDRGETQYF. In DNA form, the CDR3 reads TGTGCCAGCAGCTTCCAAGACAGGGGTGAGACCCAGTACTTC.